Listed below are T cell receptor beta chains from one sample, sequenced in a study of cytomegalovirus exposure and HLA in healthy donors. TCRdb keeps only in-frame clones here, not all; method: immunoSEQ multiplex PCR. The repertoire holds roughly 120,000 clones, with 60% to 80% as singletons. Sequenced input: PBMCs. The receptors originated from a young woman in good health and CMV-seropositive. Each CDR3 is given with its conserved first and last residue.

j_gene: TRBJ1-3; v_gene: TRBV9; CDR3aa: CASSVGDSSGNTIYF
j_gene: TRBJ1-6; v_gene: TRBV11-2; CDR3aa: CASSLGQGLPLHF
j_gene: TRBJ2-4; v_gene: TRBV6-6; CDR3aa: CASSLVLAKNIQYF
j_gene: TRBJ2-7; v_gene: TRBV10-3; CDR3aa: CAIRASGLGNYEQYF
j_gene: TRBJ1-1; v_gene: TRBV6-5; CDR3aa: CASSEAPFVGTEAFF
j_gene: TRBJ2-5; v_gene: TRBV18; CDR3aa: CASSLPSQETQYF
j_gene: TRBJ1-3; v_gene: TRBV6-1; CDR3aa: CASSEGPGGNTIYF
j_gene: TRBJ2-2; v_gene: TRBV5-1; CDR3aa: CASSGGGANTGELFF
j_gene: TRBJ1-5; v_gene: TRBV6-6; CDR3aa: CASRRQGDQPQHF
j_gene: TRBJ1-5; v_gene: TRBV11-3; CDR3aa: CATPSSMGRDYNSNQPQHF
j_gene: TRBJ2-1; v_gene: TRBV6-5; CDR3aa: CASSYLGTNNEQFF
j_gene: TRBJ2-3; v_gene: TRBV10-3; CDR3aa: CAISEGEPPDTQYF
j_gene: TRBJ1-2; v_gene: TRBV6-1; CDR3aa: CASSEQQVGYGYTF
j_gene: TRBJ1-2; v_gene: TRBV19; CDR3aa: CASSTTGYDYGYTF
j_gene: TRBJ1-4; v_gene: TRBV6-1; CDR3aa: CASSLGTGVGKLFF
j_gene: TRBJ1-2; v_gene: TRBV27; CDR3aa: CASSLLSSTGADYGYTF
j_gene: TRBJ2-7; v_gene: TRBV7-2; CDR3aa: CASGLAGGTYEQYF
j_gene: TRBJ2-1; v_gene: TRBV7-9; CDR3aa: CASRGRQELYNEQFF
j_gene: TRBJ1-1; v_gene: TRBV6-1; CDR3aa: CASSPHSGPNTEAFF
j_gene: TRBJ1-1; v_gene: TRBV5-4; CDR3aa: CASSPENRGNTEAFF